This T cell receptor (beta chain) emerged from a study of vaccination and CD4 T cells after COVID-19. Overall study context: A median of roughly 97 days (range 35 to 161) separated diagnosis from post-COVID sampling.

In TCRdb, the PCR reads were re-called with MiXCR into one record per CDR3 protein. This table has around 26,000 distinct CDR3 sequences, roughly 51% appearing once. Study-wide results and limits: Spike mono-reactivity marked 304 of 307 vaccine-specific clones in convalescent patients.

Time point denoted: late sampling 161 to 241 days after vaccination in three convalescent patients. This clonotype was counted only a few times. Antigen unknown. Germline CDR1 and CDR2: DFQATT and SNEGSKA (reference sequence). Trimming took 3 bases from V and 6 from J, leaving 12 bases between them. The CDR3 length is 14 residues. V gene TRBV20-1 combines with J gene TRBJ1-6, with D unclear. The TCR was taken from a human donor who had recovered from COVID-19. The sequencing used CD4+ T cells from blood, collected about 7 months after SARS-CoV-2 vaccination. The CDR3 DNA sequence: TGCAGTGCTAGGGGTAGCTACCCTAATTCACCCCTCCACTTT. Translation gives CSARGSYPNSPLHF.